This T cell receptor (beta chain) is from a study of PD-1 blockade in classical Hodgkin lymphoma. Study conclusions and caveats: Lower baseline TCR diversity marked trial partial responders and progressors. Among the patients, those starting nivolumab under 1 year after ASCT were excluded. In newly diagnosed patients, baseline TCR diversity was reportedly below that of healthy donors.

Every patient had relapsed following autologous stem cell transplantation, and cohorts differed in brentuximab vedotin exposure. Method: immunoSEQ multiplex PCR; TCRdb's copy keeps in-frame clones and lacks some. This sample has just over 35,000 clones, with around 70% found just once. V shed 4 bases and J shed 4 bases, with 12 bases lying between them. CDR3 length: 13 residues. CDR1 and CDR2 (germline): SGHKS, YYEKEE (reference sequence). As for this clone: Antigen: not known.

V and J are TRBV5-5 and TRBJ2-7; D uncertain. The starting material was peripheral blood mononuclear cells (PBMCs), obtained before the second cycle of nivolumab. The TCR sequence derives from a human donor with classical Hodgkin lymphoma. DNA for the CDR3: TGTGCCAGCAGCGAATGGTTGGGATACGAGCAGTACTTC. It encodes CASSEWLGYEQYF.